The 16 T cell receptor beta chains given below trace back to one sample, sequenced in a study of intratumoral heterogeneity in liver cancer. The protocol was immunoSEQ multiplex PCR, while the TCRdb copy is restricted to in-frame clones and leaves out a portion. The sample gives 20,000 to 25,000 clones, roughly 66% of which show up once; about 15% is in the top ten. Specimen: tumor-adjacent normal tissue, collected before any cancer treatment. The receptors were sampled from a woman aged 70-85 years with hepatocellular carcinoma.

V gene TRBV25-1 combines with J gene TRBJ2-5; no reliable D call. This CDR3 spans 11 amino acids. Deletions cut 4 bases from V and 7 bases from J, with 7 bases between. In germline, CDR1 is MGHDK, CDR2 SYGVNS. The CDR3 nucleotides read TGTGCCAGCAGTGGCACGGGGACCCAGTACTTC. Encoded protein: CASSGTGTQYF.

The chain carries TRBV7-9 and TRBJ2-7; D tentatively fits TRBD1 or TRBD2 (5 bases each). V lost 4 bases and J 7 bases, leaving 20 bases between the germline ends. Germline V lookup: CDR1 SEHNR, CDR2 FQNEAQ (reference sequence). CDR3 length: 15 amino acids. CDR3 in amino acids: CASSSDPGTLGEQYF. Here the CDR3 DNA reads TGTGCCAGCAGCTCCGATCCCGGGACCTTGGGGGAGCAGTACTTC.

This sequence joins TRBV19 and TRBJ1-1, with 8 bases identical to TRBD1. J was trimmed by 2 bases and V by 5 bases; bases with no gene match: 7. CDR3 length equals 15 residues. Germline CDR1 LNHDA, CDR2 SQIVND (reference sequence). CDR3 protein: CASSSQGADNTEAFF. The CDR3 DNA is TGTGCCAGTAGTTCCCAGGGGGCCGACAACACTGAAGCTTTCTTT.

The V call is TRBV29-1, the J call TRBJ2-2, with TRBD2 matching over 7 bases. The germline CDR1 and CDR2 sequences are SQVTM and ANQGSEA. With V trimmed by 5 bases and J by 7 bases, 1 base remained unmatched. CDR3 length: 11 amino acids. This CDR3 reads CSVRGVGELFF. CDR3 coding DNA: TGCAGCGTTCGGGGGGTCGGGGAGCTGTTTTTT.

The J gene is TRBJ2-7, the V gene TRBV28; 7 positions match TRBD2. Germline CDR1 is MDHEN and CDR2 is SYDVKM. This CDR3 is 17 amino acids long. V dropped 5 bases and J dropped 5; count of bases not matched to a gene: 18. The CDR3 DNA is TGTGCCAGCAGTCCGCTTTCTCTAGCGGTTATACTCCACGAGCAGTACTTC. Amino acids: CASSPLSLAVILHEQYF.

This clone was found a few times. The V and J genes are TRBV7-9 and TRBJ1-2; possibly TRBD1 for D (5 bases). This CDR3 comprises 13 residues. The V and J ends lost 1 base and 8 bases respectively, with 11 bases between them. Germline CDR1 reads SEHNR; CDR2 reads FQNEAQ (reference sequence). CDR3 loop: CASSLGTPAGYTF. The CDR3 DNA is TGTGCCAGCAGCTTAGGGACACCTGCCGGCTACACCTTC.

This sequence joins TRBV5-1 and TRBJ2-7; 7 positions match TRBD2. The CDR3 contains 16 residues. Germline V gene data show CDR1 as SGHRS and CDR2 as YFSETQ. J lost 2 bases, V lost 4 bases, and 12 bases had no gene match. CDR3: CASSPHRAGDPYEQYF. The CDR3 nucleotides are TGCGCCAGCAGCCCCCACCGGGCGGGAGATCCCTACGAGCAGTACTTC.

This clone was counted a few times. V gene TRBV2 combines with J gene TRBJ1-5; D unclear. The germline V and J ends were trimmed by 3 bases and 3 bases, with 6 bases remaining between them. Germline CDR1 SNHLY, CDR2 FYNNEI. The CDR3 runs to 13 residues. CDR3 sequence reads: CASSEPVNQPQHF. DNA for the CDR3: TGTGCCAGCAGTGAGCCAGTCAATCAGCCCCAGCATTTT.

The chain has TRBV9 and TRBJ2-3; 7 nucleotides match TRBD2. Trimming took 4 bases from V and 2 from J; bases not matched to a gene: 7. The germline CDR1 and CDR2 sequences are SGDLS and YYNGEE. This CDR3 comprises 15 residues. CDR3 amino acids: CASSFSGTTTDTQYF. In DNA, the CDR3 is TGTGCCAGCAGCTTCTCCGGGACTACCACAGATACGCAGTATTTT.

This clone was seen a single time. CDR3 sequence (DNA): TGCGCCAGCAGCCCCGGGGCGGTAAACATTCAGTACTTC. Amino acid sequence: CASSPGAVNIQYF. The chain employs TRBV10-2 and TRBJ2-4; D possibly matches TRBD1 or TRBD2 (5 bases each). The CDR3 consists of 13 residues. Trimming left V 6 bases short and J 6 bases short, with 12 bases between. Germline-derived CDR1 and CDR2 are WSHSY and SAAADI.

Concerning this clone: The same CDR3 arises from other DNA sequences in this sample as well. The chain has TRBV15 and TRBJ2-1; TRBD1 is a possible D gene (6 bases). Trimming left V 1 base short and J 7 bases short, with 11 bases between. CDR1 is LNHNV and CDR2 is YYDKDF in the germline V gene (reference sequence). The CDR3 length is 14 residues. In nucleotides, the CDR3 is TGTGCCACCAGCAGAGGCCAACAGGGAAATGAGCAGTTCTTC. Translation: CATSRGQQGNEQFF.

V usage is TRBV9 and J usage is TRBJ2-1; TRBD2 is a possible D gene (6 bases). This CDR3 contains 16 residues. V was trimmed by 3 bases and J by 8 bases, leaving 21 bases between them. The germline V gene has CDR1 SGDLS and CDR2 YYNGEE. CDR3 loop: CASSGRFRGSADEQFF. The CDR3 bases are TGTGCCAGCAGCGGCCGATTCCGGGGGAGCGCCGATGAGCAGTTCTTC.

The J gene is TRBJ2-7, the V gene TRBV12-3 or TRBV12-4, with TRBD2 as a possible D gene (5 bases). The CDR3 extends over 12 amino acids. Trimming took 4 bases from V and 4 from J, leaving 8 bases between them. CDR3 sequence reads: CASSWTGYEQYF. CDR3 nucleotide sequence: TGTGCCAGCAGTTGGACTGGGTACGAGCAGTACTTC.

V usage is TRBV27 and J usage is TRBJ1-1, with D perhaps TRBD1 (5 bases). Germline V gene data show CDR1 as MNHEY and CDR2 as SMNVEV (reference sequence). This CDR3 has 14 amino acids. V shed 2 bases and J shed 4 bases, with 11 bases lying between them. The CDR3 region is CASSLGARATEAFF. CDR3 nucleotide sequence: TGTGCCAGCAGTTTAGGGGCCAGGGCCACTGAAGCTTTCTTT.

The chain has TRBV19 and TRBJ2-3; TRBD2 matches at 13 bases. The CDR3 runs to 16 residues. After removal of 3 bases from V and 6 bases from J, the junction contained 6 bases not matched to a gene. Germline V gene data show CDR1 as LNHDA and CDR2 as SQIVND (reference sequence). Written as DNA, the CDR3 is TGTGCCAGTAGTATCGACGGACTAGCGGGAGCGGATACGCAGTATTTT. Translating it yields CASSIDGLAGADTQYF. The variable domain in full, completed from reference TRBV19 and TRBJ2-3, reads DGGITQSPKYLFRKEGQNVTLSCEQNLNHDAMYWYRQDPGQGLRLIYYSQIVNDFQKGDIAEGYSVSREKKESFPLTVTSAQKNPTAFYLCASSIDGLAGADTQYFGPGTRLTVL.

This chain connects TRBV5-1 to TRBJ2-7; possibly TRBD1 or TRBD2 for D (6 bases each). The V end was cut by 3 bases, the J end by 6 bases, with 13 bases between. The germline CDR1 and CDR2 sequences are SGHRS and YFSETQ. The CDR3 loop spans 13 amino acids. CDR3 protein: CASSSGALGEQYF. CDR3 sequence (DNA): TGCGCCAGCAGCTCGGGGGCCCTCGGCGAGCAGTACTTC.